The T cell receptor beta chain described here comes from a study of response to subunit inactivated influenza vaccine. General study results and limits: Seasonal influenza vaccination, on each occasion, was suggested by the authors to recruit few new T cells.

This clonotype was counted ten times or more. Its matching antigen is unknown. CDR1 and CDR2 (germline): SGHRS, YFSETQ. Trimming took 2 bases from V and 5 from J, leaving 13 bases between them. This CDR3 region has 14 residues. TCRdb analysed the RT-PCR reads with MiXCR anew, one entry per CDR3 protein. The sample holds 500,000 to 650,000 distinct CDR3 sequences; 7.6% are singletons and the top ten take under 15%. The chain is built from TRBV5-1 and TRBJ1-2, with a weak D call TRBD1 (6 bases). The specimen was PBMCs from blood, collected less than 30 months after vaccination. This sequence originates from a man between 50 and 75 years old who received an inactivated influenza vaccine. The CDR3 DNA is TGCGCCAGCAGCTTCAACCGGGACACATATGGCTACACCTTC. As protein: CASSFNRDTYGYTF.